Listed below are T cell receptor beta chains from one sample, sequenced in a study of T-cell reconstitution after alpha-beta-depleted transplantation in children. TCRdb reanalysed the PCR reads using MiXCR and keeps one entry per CDR3 protein. In the table there are roughly 160,000 distinct CDR3 sequences, roughly 10% of which are singletons. Source: PBMCs, taken before TCRalphabeta/CD19-depleted stem cell transplant. The receptors shown here come from a boy under 10 years old with acute myeloid leukemia, due to receive a stem cell transplant. Each CDR3 is given with its conserved first and last residue. D genes are given only for firm matches. Not all rows give a size; the values are once, few, many and, for expanded clones, a class.

>TRBJ2-7|TRBD2|many|TRBV7-9
TGTGCCAGCAGCCCGCCTAGCGGGAGTAACTACGAGCAGTACTTC
CASSPPSGSNYEQYF
>TRBJ2-5|TRBD2|many|TRBV20-1
TGCAGTGGGCACGGGGCGGGAGGCCATGAAGAGACCCAGTACTTC
CSGHGAGGHEETQYF
>TRBJ2-3|NA|many|TRBV5-1
TGCGCCAGCAGCCAAACAGATACGCAGTATTTT
CASSQTDTQYF
>TRBJ1-2|TRBD1|many|TRBV5-1
TGCGCCAGCAGCAACGGACAGGGGGCAAATGATGGCTACACCTTC
CASSNGQGANDGYTF
>TRBJ2-7|TRBD1|many|TRBV5-1
TGCGCCAGCAGCTCGACAGGGGGTGGCTCCTACGAGCAGTACTTC
CASSSTGGGSYEQYF
>TRBJ2-1|NA|many|TRBV20-1
TGCAGTGCTAGCGGGGCGACGTCCTACAATGAGCAGTTCTTC
CSASGATSYNEQFF
>TRBJ2-1|NA|many|TRBV7-2
TGTGCCAGCAGCTTTTTCCTTTCCGGGGGGCTCTTCAATGAGCAGTTCTTC
CASSFFLSGGLFNEQFF
>TRBJ2-2|TRBD2|NA|TRBV20-1
TGCTGTGCTAGTCCGATTTTAGCGGGAGGGAACACCGGGGAGCTGTTTTTT
CCASPILAGGNTGELFF
>TRBJ2-3|NA|many|TRBV24-1
TGTGCCACCAGTGATGTAGGGAGCGAACCCACAGATACGCAGTATTTT
CATSDVGSEPTDTQYF
>TRBJ1-2|NA|many|TRBV28
TGTGCCAGCAGGACAGTCGGGGGCCGGGGCTATGGCTACACCTTC
CASRTVGGRGYGYTF
>TRBJ1-5|NA|many|TRBV4-1
TGCGCCAGCAGCCAAAGCAGCAAGGGTAATCAGCCCCAGCATTTT
CASSQSSKGNQPQHF
>TRBJ2-3|TRBD2|many|TRBV7-9
TGTGCCAGCAGCTTCGTAGGGAGGGGAGATACGCAGTATTTT
CASSFVGRGDTQYF
>TRBJ1-2|TRBD1|many|TRBV20-1
TGCAGTGCTCAGGACAGGGTCTATGGCTACACCTTC
CSAQDRVYGYTF
>TRBJ2-1|TRBD2|many|TRBV12-3/TRBV12-4
TGTGCCAGCAGTTGGGGTGTAGCGGGGGGACACAATGAGCAGTTCTTC
CASSWGVAGGHNEQFF
>TRBJ2-1|NA|many|TRBV20-1
TGCAGTGCTAGAGGGCCGGGCTTACTACACAATGAGCAGTTCTTC
CSARGPGLLHNEQFF
>TRBJ1-1|NA|many|TRBV20-1
TGCAGTGCTCCAACGGGAAGGGGGACTGAAGCTTTCTTT
CSAPTGRGTEAFF
>TRBJ2-1|NA|many|TRBV9
TGTGCCAGCAGCCCGACCGGGGGAGGTTCCTACAATGAGCAGTTCTTC
CASSPTGGGSYNEQFF
>TRBJ1-1|NA|many|TRBV12-3/TRBV12-4
TGTGCCAGCAGTTTGGCGCCGACGGCGAACACTGAAGCTTTCTTT
CASSLAPTANTEAFF
>TRBJ1-2|TRBD1|many|TRBV7-3
TGTGCCAGCAGTTTACGCAGGGGGCGGATCTATGGCTACACCTTC
CASSLRRGRIYGYTF
>TRBJ2-5|NA|many|TRBV4-2
TGTGCCAGCAGCCCATTAGGGGTAGCGGAAACGTACCAAGAGACCCAGTACTTC
CASSPLGVAETYQETQYF
>TRBJ2-5|NA|many|TRBV5-5
TGTGCCAGCAGCTTGGGACAGCCTGGGGAGACCCAGTACTTC
CASSLGQPGETQYF
>TRBJ1-2|NA|many|TRBV29-1
TGCAGCGTTGAGACCTCCCGGGGCAGCTACACCTTC
CSVETSRGSYTF
>TRBJ2-1|TRBD2|many|TRBV29-1
TGCAGCGTGTCGGGACTAGCGGGAGTAGTTGGGTACAATGAGCAGTTCTTC
CSVSGLAGVVGYNEQFF
>TRBJ1-5|NA|many|TRBV20-1
TGCAGTGCTAGAGTTGGCAGCGCCTATAGCAATCAGCCCCAGCATTTT
CSARVGSAYSNQPQHF
>TRBJ1-4|NA|many|TRBV3-1
TGTGCCAGCAGCCGATCTCAGGGGCTTGGGGGTTTCTACGAAAAACTGTTTTTT
CASSRSQGLGGFYEKLFF
>TRBJ2-3|TRBD2|NA|TRBV3-1
TGTGCCATCTGTCTCGAAAGGACTAGCGGGGGGGTCACAGATACGCAGTATTTT
CAICLERTSGGVTDTQYF
>TRBJ2-5|NA|many|TRBV27
TGTGCCAGCAGCGCTATGGGGGAAGGGGAGACCCAGTACTTC
CASSAMGEGETQYF
>TRBJ2-1|TRBD2|many|TRBV28
TGTGCCAGCAGTTCACAGAAAGTAGCGGGAGGTCTCAATGAGCAGTTCTTC
CASSSQKVAGGLNEQFF
>TRBJ1-1|NA|few|TRBV7-9
TGTGCCAGCAGCTTGGGAAGGGTTGATGAAGCTTTCTTT
CASSLGRVDEAFF
>TRBJ1-5|NA|many|TRBV25-1
TGTGCCAGCAGAGAGACAGCGGGTATCGTAAGCAATCAGCCCCAGCATTTT
CASRETAGIVSNQPQHF
>TRBJ1-5|NA|many|TRBV6-1
TGTGCCAGCAATGCAGGGACGAGGGAGCCCCAGCATTTT
CASNAGTREPQHF
>TRBJ2-7|TRBD2|many|TRBV5-1
TGCGCCAGCAAAGCAGCGGGAGGCATGTCCTACGAGCAGTACTTC
CASKAAGGMSYEQYF
>TRBJ1-5|NA|many|TRBV4-2
TGTGCCAGCAGCCAAGGCGGGGATCAGCCCCAGCATTTT
CASSQGGDQPQHF
>TRBJ2-7|TRBD2|many|TRBV7-6
TGTGCCAGCAGCCCAGCTTGGAATAGCGGGAGGACCTACGAGCAGTACTTC
CASSPAWNSGRTYEQYF
>TRBJ1-2|NA|many|TRBV14
TGTGCCAGCAGCCATCGTCGTCAGGTTGAGGGCTACACCTTC
CASSHRRQVEGYTF
>TRBJ1-2|NA|many|TRBV18
TGTGCCAGCTCACCCTGGGGGGAAGCTAACTATGGCTACACCTTC
CASSPWGEANYGYTF
>TRBJ2-1|NA|few|TRBV12-3/TRBV12-4
TGTGCCAGCAGTTTCGGGTCCAAGATTCACAATGAGCAGTTCTTC
CASSFGSKIHNEQFF
>TRBJ2-1|TRBD1|many|TRBV5-1
TGCGCCAGCAGCTCGAACAGGGGTGAGCAGTTCTTC
CASSSNRGEQFF
>TRBJ2-6|TRBD1|many|TRBV3-1
TGTGCCAGCAGCTCCGGAGAGAGACAGGGGGCTTCCGGGGCCAACGTCCTGACTTTC
CASSSGERQGASGANVLTF
>TRBJ2-1|NA|NA|TRBV30
TGTGCCTGGAGTGGACGGGCCTGGAATGAGCAGTTCTTC
CAWSGRAWNEQFF
>TRBJ2-5|TRBD2|many|TRBV20-1
TGCAGTGCTAGAAACGGGAGGAGCCGTGTGGAGACCCAGTACTTC
CSARNGRSRVETQYF
>TRBJ1-5|TRBD1|many|TRBV27
TGTGCCAGCAGTCTCAGGGGGCCAGGTCAGCCCCAGCATTTT
CASSLRGPGQPQHF
>TRBJ2-3|NA|few|TRBV7-2
TGTGCCAGCACCCCCCACCGGGGCAGCACAGATACGCAGTATTTT
CASTPHRGSTDTQYF
>TRBJ1-1|TRBD1|many|TRBV7-3
TGTGCCAGCAGCTTACTCCGGGACAGTCAAGCTTTCTTT
CASSLLRDSQAFF
>TRBJ1-6|NA|many|TRBV12-3/TRBV12-4
TGTGCCAGCCTGCGGGGGGTCGGGACCTATAATTCACCCCTCCACTTT
CASLRGVGTYNSPLHF
>TRBJ1-1|NA|few|TRBV19
TGTGCCAGTAGAGCCGAAGGGGCTGAAGCTTTCTTT
CASRAEGAEAFF
>TRBJ2-3|TRBD2|many|TRBV20-1
TGCAGTGCTAGAGATTTGGTAGCGGGGGCGTCAAACCCAGATACGCAGTATTTT
CSARDLVAGASNPDTQYF
>TRBJ2-5|TRBD2|many|TRBV6-5
TGTGCCAGCACCCGGACTAGCGGGAGGCCGGAGGAGACCCAGTACTTC
CASTRTSGRPEETQYF
>TRBJ1-2|TRBD1|many|TRBV12-3/TRBV12-4
TGTGCCAGCAACATTAACAGGGGGCAATCTGGCTACACCTTC
CASNINRGQSGYTF
>TRBJ1-2|TRBD1|many|TRBV7-9
TGTGCCAGCAGCTCCGAGACAGGGGCCCCCTATGGCTACACCTTC
CASSSETGAPYGYTF
>TRBJ2-1|NA|many|TRBV20-1
TGCAGTGCTAGCAGGGGGGCTAGGTCCTTTGACAATGAGCAGTTCTTC
CSASRGARSFDNEQFF